These 24 T cell receptor beta chains were sequenced from one sample in a study of T cells in Graves' hyperthyroidism and ophthalmopathy (dated by TCRdb to the late 2010s). Library generation was performed with multiplex PCR. Data came from an Illumina HiSeq 2000. The TCR beta CDR3 regions were amplified from RNA transcripts. The TCR CDR3 was subjected to a first round of RT-PCR using the HTBI primer set and the Qiagen OneStep RT-PCR kit. Using fastp at Q25 and MiXCR, TCRdb reprocessed the public reads and kept productive beta chains. Duplicate CDR3 protein sequences are folded into a single record with the most common DNA and genes. Here the sample has about 110,000 distinct CDR3 sequences; 15% to 20% occur a single time. The ten largest clones add up to around two fifths of the sample. The sequenced sample was blood. These receptors were collected from a woman between 50 and 59 years old with Graves' hyperthyroidism.

This clonotype was seen many times. J is TRBJ2-1 and V is TRBV20-1, with 7 bases identical to TRBD1. V lost 3 bases to trimming and J lost 1 base; unmatched junction nucleotides: 3. The CDR3 extends over 14 amino acids. Germline V CDR1 and CDR2: DFQATT, SNEGSKA (reference sequence). The CDR3 is CSARTTGSYNEQFF. CDR3 nucleotide sequence: TGCAGTGCTAGGACGACAGGGTCCTACAATGAGCAGTTCTTC.

This clonotype came up many times. This chain uses TRBV28 with TRBJ2-1, with TRBD2 matching over 14 bases. CDR3 length equals 19 residues. The germline V gene encodes CDR1 MDHEN and CDR2 SYDVKM. Trimming at V came to 5 bases and at J to 3 bases, leaving 12 bases not matched to a gene. CDR3 protein: CASSPSVGTSGRNYNEQFF. CDR3 in DNA: TGTGCCAGCAGTCCGTCGGTAGGGACTAGCGGGAGAAACTACAATGAGCAGTTCTTC.

The CDR3: CASSAPSQGRNEQYF. The CDR3 nucleotides are TGTGCCAGCAGCGCCCCCTCACAGGGGCGGAACGAGCAGTACTTC. The chain recombines TRBV11-2 with TRBJ2-7, with 7 bases aligning to TRBD1. The germline V gene has CDR1 SGHAT and CDR2 FQNNGV. V lost 5 bases, J lost 5 bases, and 12 bases stayed unmatched. The CDR3 covers 15 residues.

This clonotype was found many times. This chain connects TRBV20-1 to TRBJ2-3; tentatively, D is TRBD2 (5 bases). In germline, CDR1 is DFQATT, CDR2 SNEGSKA (reference sequence). The V and J ends lost 3 bases and 4 bases respectively, with 14 bases between them. The CDR3 spans 14 residues. The CDR3 here is CSASVWEPSDTQYF. For the CDR3, the DNA is TGCAGTGCTAGTGTGTGGGAGCCTTCAGATACGCAGTATTTT.

Worth noting for this clonotype: Given a much more abundant clone one base away, this may be a read error. The V gene is TRBV7-3, the J gene TRBJ2-3; 14 bases map to TRBD2. V lost 5 bases to trimming and J lost 4 bases; unmatched junction nucleotides: 5. The CDR3 length is 16 residues. Germline CDR1 and CDR2: SGHTA and FQGTGA. CDR3 sequence reads: CASSPGLAGAADTQYF. CDR3 in DNA: TGTGCCAGCAGCCCGGGACTAGCGGGAGCTGCAGATACGCAGTATTTT.

Many counts were recorded for this clonotype. The chain has TRBV18 and TRBJ1-1, with D unclear. CDR1 is KGHSH, CDR2 LQKENI, per germline. V was trimmed by 7 bases and J by 0 bases, leaving 9 bases between them. This CDR3 is 13 amino acids long. CDR3 coding DNA: TGTGCCAGCTACCCTAACTTGAACACTGAAGCTTTCTTT. Protein sequence: CASYPNLNTEAFF.

This clonotype was found many times. The V gene is TRBV3-1, the J gene TRBJ1-1; D might be TRBD1 (5 bases). CDR3 length: 13 amino acids. The germline V and J ends were trimmed by 8 bases and 2 bases, with 12 bases remaining between them. Per germline, CDR1 LGHDT and CDR2 YNNKEL (reference sequence). The CDR3 coding sequence is TGTGCCAGCGGGAGACAGTCTAACACTGAAGCTTTCTTT. This encodes CASGRQSNTEAFF.

This clonotype occurred many times. V usage is TRBV28 and J usage is TRBJ2-7, with D perhaps given as TRBD1 or TRBD2 (5 bases each). The germline V gene has CDR1 MDHEN and CDR2 SYDVKM. This CDR3 has 16 residues. Trimming removed 3 bases from V and 5 bases from J, with 20 bases in between. The CDR3 coding sequence is TGTGCCAGCAGTTTGTTGTCGTGGGGGAGTCCCAACGAGCAGTACTTC. This gives the protein CASSLLSWGSPNEQYF. The variable domain in full, with the rest retrieved from reference TRBV28 and TRBJ2-7, is DVKVTQSSRYLVKRTGEKVFLECVQDMDHENMFWYRQDPGLGLRLIYFSYDVKMKEKGDIPEGYSVSREKKERFSLILESASTNQTSMYLCASSLLSWGSPNEQYFGPGTRLTVT.

The chain links TRBV14 to TRBJ2-1; D possibly matches TRBD1 or TRBD2 (5 bases each). In germline, CDR1 is SGHDN, CDR2 FVKESK. V gave up 0 bases and J gave up 12 bases, with 9 bases separating them. The CDR3 extends over 12 amino acids. The CDR3 bases are TGTGCCAGCAGCCAAGATCGGGGACCGCAGTTCTTC. It codes for CASSQDRGPQFF. Using reference TRBV14 and TRBJ2-1 for the parts outside the CDR3, the full variable domain is EAGVTQFPSHSVIEKGQTVTLRCDPISGHDNLYWYRRVMGKEIKFLLHFVKESKQDESGMPNNRFLAERTGGTYSTLKVQPAELEDSGVYFCASSQDRGPQFFGPGTRLTVL.

This clonotype has ten or more counts. The chain is built from TRBV30 and TRBJ2-1, with D possibly matching TRBD2 (5 bases). Trimming pared 8 bases from V and 9 bases from J, leaving 14 bases between. Germline V gene data show CDR1 as GTSNPN and CDR2 as SVGIG (reference sequence). CDR3 length: 11 amino acids. The CDR3 DNA reads TGTGCCCGGGGTGGGCGGAGTGAGCAGTTCTTC. It translates to CARGGRSEQFF.

This clonotype has only one observation. This sequence joins TRBV28 and TRBJ2-1; the match to TRBD2 covers 10 bases. Germline V gene sequence: CDR1 MDHEN, CDR2 SYDVKM. The length of the CDR3 is 15 residues. The V and J ends lost 7 bases and 10 bases, in that order; junction bases with no gene match: 13. The CDR3 is CASKLASGSSGEQFF. CDR3 in DNA: TGTGCCAGCAAATTAGCTAGCGGGAGCTCTGGGGAGCAGTTCTTC.

This clonotype was found many times. V is TRBV3-1 and J is TRBJ1-6; a weak D match, TRBD1 (5 bases). The germline V gene encodes CDR1 LGHDT and CDR2 YNNKEL (reference sequence). Deletions cut 3 bases from V and 7 bases from J, with 10 bases between. This CDR3 comprises 14 residues. CDR3 coding DNA: TGTGCCAGCAGCCAGGGGCAGGAGAATTCACCCCTCCACTTT. Amino acid sequence: CASSQGQENSPLHF.

This chain joins TRBV20-1 and TRBJ1-1; possibly TRBD1 for D (5 bases). The CDR3 contains 13 residues. With 3 bases removed from V and 6 bases from J, the gap between germline ends came to 14 bases. Germline CDR1 reads DFQATT; CDR2 reads SNEGSKA (reference sequence). The CDR3 protein is CSARAPAGAEAFF. CDR3 nucleotide sequence: TGCAGTGCTAGGGCCCCAGCGGGGGCTGAAGCTTTCTTT.

The sample holds many counts of this clonotype. The gene calls are TRBV4-2 and TRBJ2-3; TRBD2 matches 9 bases. Unmatched junction bases numbered 4, after V lost 5 bases and J lost 4 bases. CDR1 is LGHNA and CDR2 is YNFKEQ in the germline V gene. CDR3 size: 14 residues. CDR3 loop: CASSALAGADTQYF. For the CDR3, the DNA is TGTGCCAGCAGCGCCTTAGCGGGAGCAGATACGCAGTATTTT.

The chain has TRBV3-1 and TRBJ1-2, with D uncertain. V lost 1 base, J lost 5 bases, and 5 bases lay in between. Germline V gene data show CDR1 as LGHDT and CDR2 as YNNKEL (reference sequence). This CDR3 region has 12 residues. This CDR3 reads CASSQATYGYTF. The CDR3 nucleotides read TGTGCCAGCAGCCAAGCTACATATGGCTACACCTTC.

This clonotype was found many times. This chain links TRBV18 with TRBJ2-3; D unclear. V shed 0 bases and J shed 0 bases, with 4 bases lying between them. CDR3 length: 14 residues. Per the germline V gene, CDR1 is KGHSH and CDR2 is LQKENI. Here the CDR3 reads CASSPPSSTDTQYF. In nucleotides, the CDR3 is TGTGCCAGCTCACCACCCTCGAGCACAGATACGCAGTATTTT.

This clonotype has ten or more counts. A junction end diverges from the germline sequence, so it may reflect a read error. CDR3 residues: CAGSLGQGSTEAFF. CDR3 DNA sequence: TGTGCCGGCAGCTTAGGACAGGGGAGCACTGAAGCTTTCTTT. V usage is TRBV13 and J usage is TRBJ1-1; 9 nucleotides align to TRBD1. The CDR3 totals 14 residues. Germline CDR1 reads PRHDT; CDR2 reads FYEKMQ (reference sequence).

The chain links TRBV20-1 to TRBJ2-2, with D unclear. V lost 6 bases and J 5 bases, leaving 7 bases between the germline ends. The CDR3 totals 11 residues. Germline loops: CDR1 DFQATT, CDR2 SNEGSKA (reference sequence). The DNA of the CDR3 is TGCAGTGCCCCCGGGACCGGGGAGCTGTTTTTT. It specifies CSAPGTGELFF.

This clonotype has ten or more counts. The J gene is TRBJ2-2, the V gene TRBV27; D is unclear. With 7 bases removed from V and 5 bases from J, the gap between germline ends came to 11 bases. CDR1 is MNHEY and CDR2 is SMNVEV in the germline V gene (reference sequence). The CDR3 spans 13 residues. CDR3 loop: CASTGSWTGELFF. As DNA, the CDR3 is TGTGCCAGCACTGGGTCGTGGACCGGGGAGCTGTTTTTT.

This clonotype was found many times. The rearrangement joins TRBV5-5 to TRBJ1-1; D perhaps matches TRBD1 (5 bases). CDR1 and CDR2 from the germline V gene are SGHKS and YYEKEE (reference sequence). Trimming took 4 bases from V and 7 from J, leaving 14 bases between them. This CDR3 spans 13 amino acids. CDR3 coding DNA: TGTGCCAGCAGCGACCCACTAGACAGTGAAGCTTTCTTT. This sequence encodes CASSDPLDSEAFF. Supplemented by reference TRBV5-5 and TRBJ1-1, the full variable domain reads DAGVTQSPTHLIKTRGQQVTLRCSPISGHKSVSWYQQVLGQGPQFIFQYYEKEERGRGNFPDRFSARQFPNYSSELNVNALLLGDSALYLCASSDPLDSEAFFGQGTRLTVV.

This clonotype was detected many times. The V call is TRBV20-1, the J call TRBJ1-6; D is undetermined. CDR3 size: 13 residues. V was trimmed by 6 bases and J by 4 bases, leaving 10 bases between them. Germline V gene sequence: CDR1 DFQATT, CDR2 SNEGSKA (reference sequence). The CDR3 reads CSATGGYNSPLHF. The CDR3 bases are TGCAGTGCCACGGGCGGGTATAATTCACCCCTCCACTTT.

This clonotype was seen at least ten times. J is TRBJ2-7 and V is TRBV18; D is undetermined. Looked up from germline, CDR1 is KGHSH and CDR2 is LQKENI. This CDR3 region has 12 residues. With 4 bases removed from V and 2 bases from J, the gap between germline ends came to 6 bases. The CDR3 spells CASSQPPYEQYF. Here the CDR3 DNA reads TGTGCCAGCTCACAACCCCCCTACGAGCAGTACTTC.

This clonotype was seen ten or more times. This chain joins TRBV6-1 and TRBJ1-6; D perhaps matches TRBD1 (6 bases). Trimming shortened V by 5 bases and J by 1 base, and 12 bases separated the two germline ends. The CDR3 totals 16 residues. Germline V CDR1 and CDR2: MNHNS, SASEGT. The CDR3 DNA sequence: TGTGCCAGCAGTCCCACAGGGTTTTCCTATAATTCACCCCTCCACTTT. This sequence encodes CASSPTGFSYNSPLHF.

This clonotype was seen at least ten times. V is TRBV11-3 and J is TRBJ2-3; D is possibly TRBD2 (7 bases). The CDR3 loop spans 15 amino acids. Germline V gene data show CDR1 as SGHNT and CDR2 as YENEEA. Between the trimmed V and J ends, which lost 4 bases and 1 base, there was a span of 12 bases. DNA for the CDR3: TGTGCCAGCAGCTCAACAGGGAGGGGCACAGATACGCAGTATTTT. Residues: CASSSTGRGTDTQYF.